Detailed here is one T cell receptor (beta chain). No antigen is known for it. This CDR3 region has 15 residues. Trimming cost V 4 bases and J 7 bases; bases outside gene matches: 10. Germline values: CDR1 SGHTS, CDR2 YDEGEE. The sample is drawn from a study of T cells in localized non-small cell lung cancer. Study-level results: The appearance of a median approximately 60 of the top 100 tumor clones was seen in adjacent lung.

Clones were read by immunoSEQ multiplex PCR, and TCRdb kept only the in-frame ones, dropping some. The sample lists fewer than 35,000 clones, about 91% occurring once. The rearrangement links TRBV5-8 to TRBJ2-1; 8 bases match TRBD2. The TCR comes from a man between 40 and 70 years old with stage II lung adenocarcinoma. The sequenced sample was PBMCs, obtained before any cancer treatment. CDR3 in DNA: TGTGCCAGCAGCCCGGGGGCCGGGAGGGGAAATGAGCAGTTCTTC. This codes for CASSPGAGRGNEQFF. Based on the CDR3 plus reference TRBV5-8 and TRBJ2-1, the full variable domain is EAGVTQSPTHLIKTRGQQATLRCSPISGHTSVYWYQQALGLGLQFLLWYDEGEERNRGNFPPRFSGRQFPNYSSELNVNALELEDSALYLCASSPGAGRGNEQFFGPGTRLTVL.